This paragraph reports one T cell receptor (beta chain). The data were obtained in a study of blood T cell repertoires in COVID-19. Across the study: Donors in the United States, Italy and Spain gave samples during acute or convalescent COVID-19. Nucleic acid was either cDNA or gDNA, and it came from T cells, B-cell-depleted T cells, or PBMCs.

Original data processing: For nucleated cells, counts were estimated from reference gene primer amplification. Using immunoSEQ multiplex PCR, the repertoire was profiled, and TCRdb retains in-frame clones only, with some absent. The V and J calls and the clone size are those of that table, but D and trimming were determined from the DNA. The sample records 130,000 to 150,000 clones, about 87% being singletons. Trimming left V 1 base short and J 2 bases short, with 14 bases between. This CDR3 has 16 amino acids. CDR1 and CDR2 from the germline V gene are MNHEY and SVGAGI. Material for sequencing was peripheral blood. The sequence was collected from a man older than 75 with acute or convalescent COVID-19. The chain recombines TRBV6-5 with TRBJ1-2, with TRBD1 as a possible D gene (6 bases). The CDR3 protein is CASSYFGGRVNYGYTF. The CDR3 bases are TGTGCCAGCAGTTACTTCGGGGGGCGGGTGAACTATGGCTACACCTTC.